This T cell receptor (beta chain) was obtained from a study of cytomegalovirus exposure and HLA in healthy donors listed by TCRdb under 2017. Regarding the study in general: According to an earlier analysis of 587 of the donors, some 170 million T cells yielded 120 million or so unique TCR beta sequences and about 280 Gb of sequence data. An early release that covered about 600 HLA-typed donors contained about 290 gigabases of sequencing data and some 87 million unique TCR sequences. Of the approximately 400 genotyped donors, over 70% fell in the genetic ancestry cluster associated with self-reported Caucasian donors. The study aimed to test whether signatures of past pathogen exposure could be identified by cataloging public T cell receptors. The study profiled the T cell repertoires of under 700 subjects by immunosequencing and related them to cytomegalovirus serostatus. In addition to the first cohort of around 670 subjects, a separate validation cohort of around 110 different subjects was used. The study combined high-throughput TCR immunosequencing, statistical association of individual TCRs with disease status, and machine learning to predict cytomegalovirus infection status. A later analysis re-analyzed previously published TCR beta repertoires from hundreds of donors and added high-resolution HLA genotyping to study TCR occurrence patterns. In the later analysis, no new phenotypic data were used to find candidate immune exposures; instead, reliance was placed on TCR beta sequences and their occurrence across donors. In an earlier analysis of 587 of the donors, high-throughput TCR beta sequencing was used to judge whether each TCR beta V gene segment behaved as functional or pseudogenic. Donor age, sex, ethnicity and CMV serostatus were collected together with the repertoire data. Genome-wide SNP genotypes for about 60% of the 666 donors were used in a later genetic analysis, which treated that subset as a discovery cohort. Every repertoire in the discovery cohort had been generated on one and the same sequencing platform. HLA typing included class I and class II loci at four-digit resolution. The number of typed donors differed by locus: about 620-640 for A, B, C, DRB1 and DQB1; 500 to 550 for DQA1; around 580 for DPA1; and approximately 450 for DPB1. About five DR-DQ haplotypes were treated as single units for association and clustering because of strong linkage in the cohort. Among roughly 400 genotyped donors of the cohort, an average of around 220,000 unique TCR beta nucleotide sequences was sequenced per donor, of which roughly 17% were non-productive. Study-wide findings and limitations: At a false discovery rate of 0.05, a later analysis linked fewer than 20,000 TCR beta sequences to specific HLA alleles. Three of the identified cytomegalovirus-associated TCR beta chains were confirmed in vitro to be specific for cytomegalovirus antigens. Because the 87-base-pair reads could not distinguish some IMGT-functional V segments, including TRBV6-2 and TRBV6-3, those segments were excluded. CMV serostatus was the only immune exposure information available for the cohort. A further reported finding was that TCR beta sequences accurately predicted the HLA-A and HLA-B alleles for most subjects in the first cohort. Because HLA typing was unavailable for some donors at each locus, only the typed subset was used in association tests. Most TCR sequences were seen in very few donors, while some public TCRs were found in many individuals. In an earlier analysis of some 500 of the donors, most TCR beta V segments were observed in productive rearrangements about 90% or about 30% of the time, broadly matching IMGT annotations. Because counts were too low, roughly 17 rarely observed V segments, including chromosome 9 orphons, were left out of the earlier analysis of about 500 of the donors. In a later analysis, HLA-associated TCR beta chains showed more clonal expansion and lower generation probabilities than non-associated chains that were equally common. The authors suggested that the approach could potentially be extended to other disease states and immunological phenotypes. This cohort had only TCR beta chains sequenced, and the lack of alpha or paired-chain data limited which features could be detected. A group of highly shared sequence variants was considered likely to be a technical artifact of the sequencing pipeline. In both the original and validation cohorts, the classifier was reported to diagnose cytomegalovirus status with high specificity and sensitivity. The presence/absence analyses assumed that sequencing depth was roughly uniform across donors, and that assumption may not be true. A total of roughly 160 TCR beta chains were listed by the study as associated with cytomegalovirus. In a later genetic analysis, fewer N-insertions in productive TCRs were reported among donors in an Asian-associated ancestry cluster than the 666-donor mean. Assigning TCR associations to individual alleles was difficult when HLA alleles, especially DR and DQ, strongly co-occurred. In a later genetic analysis, a missense DCLRE1C variant was associated with V-gene and J-gene trimming of TCR beta chains, and the association was replicated in an independent cohort. In a later analysis, TCR association rates were found to vary across HLA loci, with the most associated TCRs seen for DRB1 alleles and the fewest for HLA-C alleles. In a later analysis, several top co-occurrence clusters were reported to appear linked to parvovirus B19, influenza, CMV and Epstein-Barr virus. Linkage disequilibrium might explain the correlated functional status among segregating V segments, but an unknown experimental factor could not be excluded. In a later analysis, most CMV-associated TCR beta chains were found to appear HLA-restricted, with HLA associations seemingly driven largely by CMV exposure.

Trimming accounts for 3 bases at V and 0 bases at J, while the number of junction bases matched to no gene is 5. From the cysteine up to the phenylalanine, the CDR3 has a length of 15 residues. The CDR3 DNA has 45 bases and is translated from base 1. Looking up the germline V gene yields CDR1 KGHSH and CDR2 LQKENI. A remark on this clone: It lacks a known antigen. Base qualities are missing; no much larger clone stands one base away.

The cohort comprised around 700 healthy bone marrow donors. Cohort members were all nominally healthy when sampled, although unrecorded immune exposures were likely present. The donor was CMV seronegative and belonged to the group of over 300 seronegative cohort members. Each donor provided a peripheral blood sample, and peripheral blood mononuclear cells were used for TCR beta sequencing. Genomic DNA was extracted from the blood cell samples with the Qiagen DNeasy Blood Extraction Kit. The library was obtained by the immunoSEQ multiplex PCR assay. A mixture of 60 forward primers for TCR Vbeta segments and 13 reverse primers for TCR Jbeta segments was used in the multiplex PCR. Amplification of the CDR3 region of rearranged TCR beta genes was performed with a multiplex PCR assay on genomic DNA. The amplified TCR beta libraries were sequenced on the Illumina HiSeq System as 87-base-pair reads. The authors' analysis ran thus. Across the roughly 640 repertoires, a later analysis counted 75 million to 90 million unique TCR beta chains, approximately 12 million of which were shared by at least two donors. Raw reads were error-corrected and collapsed into unique sequences by a nearest-neighbor algorithm in which closely related sequences were merged to remove PCR and sequencing errors. To assign V, D and J gene segments, CDR3 sequences were aligned to IMGT reference sequences. For a sequence to be retained, at least a six-nucleotide match to both a V gene segment and a J gene segment was required. A rearrangement counted as productive if the CDR3 had no stop codons and remained in frame with V and J, and every other rearrangement counted as non-productive. Following IMGT convention, CDR3 was defined as the stretch from the second conserved V-encoded cysteine to the conserved J-encoded phenylalanine. Sequences without an unambiguous match to a single V gene segment were excluded from the earlier analysis of almost 600 of the donors. In an earlier analysis of a few hundred of the donors, V segments were called functional above 56.7% productive rearrangements and were called segregating when the between-donor standard deviation exceeded 5%. A statistical classification framework was developed to diagnose cytomegalovirus status using the catalog of TCR beta chain sequences. In a later analysis, TCR nucleotide sequences were compared against IMGT/GENE-DB human TR gene sequences so that V and J genes could be assigned. The TCRdist pipeline was used in a later analysis to assign CDR3 sequences and most-parsimonious VDJ recombination scenarios. In a later analysis, each TCR beta chain was defined by its CDR3 amino acid sequence together with its V-gene family, and reads without a unique V-gene family were excluded. As a way to deal with suspected cross-contamination and a sequencing artifact, a later analysis dropped 450 to 600 nucleotide sequences that were highly shared and had low generation probability. In a later analysis, a clonal expansion index was calculated for each public chain from normalized within-repertoire ranks of inferred template counts. Generation probabilities in a later analysis came from a VDJ recombination model fitted to out-of-frame rearrangements, and those results were checked against IGoR. In a later analysis, TCR-TCR, TCR-HLA and TCR-CMV co-occurrence was scored with hypergeometric tests, and a repertoire-size bias correction was applied to TCR pairs. A later analysis estimated false discovery rates by permuting HLA or CMV assignments 20 times. A later analysis grouped co-occurring TCRs with DBSCAN, adding TCRdist sequence similarity when clustering within HLA-allele-positive subsets. For co-occurrence clustering, repertoires with fewer than 30,000 or more than 120,000 public chains were excluded, along with 4 to 6 repertoires with anomalous nucleotide sharing. Not all clones reach the TCRdb copy of this immuneACCESS table, which keeps in-frame sequences only. Checked studies attribute under half of the gap to unresolved V genes and leave the rest unexplained. D and trimming were read from the DNA, whereas the V and J calls and clone size are those reported in that table. In this sample the table shows fewer than 200,000 clones, around 75% of which occur a single time. The top ten clonotypes cover around 4.6% of the sample.

The origin of this receptor is a male donor in good health and CMV-seronegative. The sequenced sample consisted of PBMCs. The sequence joins TRBV18 to TRBJ2-7, and TRBD2 aligns with 7 junction nucleotides. CDR3 protein: CASSPPQRDSYEQYF. The DNA is TGTGCCAGCTCACCTCCGCAGCGGGACTCCTACGAGCAGTACTTC.